This T cell receptor (beta chain) was identified in a study of read filtering for tumor transcriptome and immune sequencing. About the research overall: Whole-transcriptome libraries were prepared after DNase treatment.

The library was built from 400 ng RNA with molecular barcoded adaptors for alpha/delta and beta/gamma chains. From the reads, TCRdb called clonotypes with MiXCR, one entry per CDR3 protein. The sample lists about 62,000 distinct CDR3 sequences, roughly a fifth occurring once. This clonotype was recorded many times. Germline V CDR1 and CDR2: SGHNT, YYREEE (reference sequence). V shed 3 bases and J 10 bases; nucleotides not matched to a gene: 19. The CDR3 is 18 residues long. The specimen sequenced was a population of CD138-negative cells sorted from bone marrow. This clonotype was obtained from a donor at least 40 years old with multiple myeloma. This chain connects TRBV5-4 to TRBJ2-1, with 10 bases identical to TRBD2. CDR3 residues: CASSSPPSSGRRLREQFF. As DNA, the CDR3 is TGTGCCAGCAGCTCCCCACCGAGTAGCGGGAGGCGTCTGAGAGAGCAGTTCTTC.